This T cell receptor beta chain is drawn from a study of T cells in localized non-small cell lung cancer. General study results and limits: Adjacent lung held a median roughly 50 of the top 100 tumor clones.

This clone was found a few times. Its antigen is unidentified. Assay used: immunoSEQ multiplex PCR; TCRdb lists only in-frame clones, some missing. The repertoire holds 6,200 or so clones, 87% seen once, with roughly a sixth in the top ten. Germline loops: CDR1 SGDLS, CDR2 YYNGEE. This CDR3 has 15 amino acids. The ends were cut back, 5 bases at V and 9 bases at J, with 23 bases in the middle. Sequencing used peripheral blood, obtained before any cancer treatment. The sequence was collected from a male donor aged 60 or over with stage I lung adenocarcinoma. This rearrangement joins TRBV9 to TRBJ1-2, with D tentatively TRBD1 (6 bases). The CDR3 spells CASSAGGRQGYRYTF. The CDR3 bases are TGTGCCAGCAGTGCCGGCGGTCGGCAGGGGTATCGCTACACCTTC.